The sequence of this T cell receptor beta chain was determined in a study of PD-1 blockade in classical Hodgkin lymphoma. Study-level results: Repertoire differences lack defined causes, possibly disease activity or prior therapy. The authors excluded patients who started nivolumab under 1 year after ASCT.

Repertoires were generated with immunoSEQ multiplex PCR, while TCRdb's copy carries only in-frame clones and drops some. The table includes fewer than 20,000 clones, more than 60% detected once. As concerns this clone: What it recognizes is unknown.

The sample's time point: cycle 4 day 1 (C4D1), after less than seven weeks of nivolumab. Every patient experienced relapse after autologous stem cell transplantation, and brentuximab vedotin exposure varied. Magnetic negative selection purified CD4+ T cells from thawed PBMCs. This material consisted of CD4+ T cells from blood, taken before the fourth cycle of nivolumab. The TCR sequence derives from a human donor with classical Hodgkin lymphoma.

DNA of the CDR3: TGTGCCAGCAGCTTCGGCGGGACCAATCACAATGAGCAGTTCTTC. Translation: CASSFGGTNHNEQFF. The chain links TRBV11-2 to TRBJ2-1; D might be TRBD2 (6 bases). Trimming shortened V by 3 bases and J by 5 bases, and 14 bases separated the two germline ends. Germline-derived CDR1 and CDR2 are SGHAT and FQNNGV. The CDR3 totals 15 residues.